This T cell receptor (beta chain) derives from a study of blood T cell repertoires in COVID-19 (dated by TCRdb to about 2020). Background for the entire study: The collaborator samples originated in the United States, Italy and Spain and spanned the acute and convalescent phases of COVID-19. The prospective study material was composed of cDNA or gDNA derived from T cells, B-cell-depleted T cells, or PBMCs. Subjects who had been exposed to COVID-19, were actively infected with it, or had recovered from it provided the deeply sampled blood TCRbeta repertoires that made up the dataset. The repertoires were released in a freely available public database meant as a resource for research on the immune response to SARS-CoV-2. The samples were drawn from the first 160 participants of the ongoing ImmuneRACE study and from 1,200 or so subjects provided by 6 global collaborators. Sample metadata almost always included a de-identified subject ID, COVID-19 status, age in years and sex. Where HLA class I and class II types were available, the types were taken from metadata supplied by the sample provider, not from assay-based typing. The paper as a whole reports these results and caveats: The amount of clinical and demographic metadata varied by source and participant and was provided uncurated.

Reading the germline V gene (reference sequence) gives CDR1 SEHNR and CDR2 FQNEAQ. Counted from cysteine to phenylalanine, this CDR3 has 14 amino acids. Only the CDR3 DNA is retained, 42 bases long and in frame from the first base. V is pruned by 5 bases and J by 11 bases, leaving 14 bases of the junction without a gene match. The immunoSEQ Assay, a bias-controlled multiplex PCR, was used to amplify TCRbeta CDR3 regions from genomic DNA. On the authors' methods: Within the assay, amplification of reference gene primers was used to estimate how many nucleated cells each sample contained. Sequence reads were collapsed and filtered to measure the absolute abundance of every unique TCRbeta CDR3 rearrangement. For each sample, productive Simpson clonality was calculated by taking the square root of Simpson's diversity index across productive rearrangements. TCRdb holds this immuneACCESS table with in-frame rearrangements only. Some clones are missing; in checked studies, unresolved V genes explain under half, and the rest has no known cause. D and trimming were read from the DNA, whereas the V and J calls and clone size are those reported in that table. For this sample there are more than 35,000 clones; approximately 80% appear just once. The ten most abundant clones make up around 45% of the sample.

Each collaborating institution followed its own protocols to collect whole blood in K2EDTA tubes. For TCRbeta analysis, collaborators shipped samples as frozen whole blood, isolated PBMCs, or DNA extracted from either of those sample types. This clone was picked up a small number of times. What this receptor recognizes is not known. No quality values exist for individual bases; no much larger clone is one base distant. The sequence derives from a woman aged 80 or over with acute or convalescent COVID-19. Sequenced input: peripheral blood. Rearrangement joined TRBV7-9 to TRBJ2-7; TRBD1 fits 8 bases in the junction. This receptor carries the CDR3 CASSITGGLNLEYF. The nucleotides read TGTGCCAGCAGCATCACAGGGGGGTTGAATTTGGAGTACTTC.